Listed below are T cell receptor beta chains from one sample, sequenced in a study of blood T cell repertoires in COVID-19. This table comes from immunoSEQ multiplex PCR, and its TCRdb copy is limited to in-frame clones, with some not included. This sample has some 150,000 clones, with around 84% found just once. The sequencing input was peripheral blood. All receptors come from a man between 60 and 70 years old with active or convalescent COVID-19. Each CDR3 is given without its conserved first and last residue. Each record gives: J gene, D gene, clone size, V gene, CDR3 protein. The D gene is left open where the match is weak. The size field is filled for only some rows; it gives once, few, many or a size class.

>TRBJ2-2|TRBD1|few|TRBV2
ASRRQGPGELF
>TRBJ1-2|TRBD1|NA|TRBV7-2
ASSRTGFRFENYGYT
>TRBJ1-1|NA|NA|TRBV19
ASSISGVEAF
>TRBJ1-3|NA|NA|TRBV5-4
ASSLGGGSGNTIY
>TRBJ1-4|NA|NA|TRBV9
ASSPRAQGREEKLF
>TRBJ2-7|TRBD1|once|TRBV14
ASSHAGTGPYEQY
>TRBJ2-3|TRBD2|NA|TRBV7-3
ASSPGTSGIDTQY
>TRBJ1-1|NA|NA|TRBV28
ASKQGVNTEAF
>TRBJ1-2|NA|NA|TRBV28
ASSLLDSNNGYT
>TRBJ1-1|NA|once|TRBV7-2
ASSPVAGSTEAF
>TRBJ2-5|TRBD1|once|TRBV5-4
ASSPGTDLRWETQY
>TRBJ2-7|NA|NA|TRBV28
ASSLSSGLSIYEQY
>TRBJ1-5|NA|NA|TRBV28
ASSFGTINQPQH
>TRBJ1-3|TRBD1|once|TRBV7-9
ANPPDGQVSGNTIY
>TRBJ2-3|TRBD2|NA|TRBV10-3
ATLSGGPTDTQY
>TRBJ2-4|TRBD1|NA|TRBV2
ASSVGQGDIQY
>TRBJ2-7|NA|NA|TRBV5-5
ASSAGNPNGYEQY
>TRBJ2-3|NA|NA|TRBV6-1
ASSYDGGGDTQY
>TRBJ1-2|TRBD1|NA|TRBV5-5
ASSGGQGSYGYT
>TRBJ1-1|NA|NA|TRBV29-1
SVGGGRMNTEAF